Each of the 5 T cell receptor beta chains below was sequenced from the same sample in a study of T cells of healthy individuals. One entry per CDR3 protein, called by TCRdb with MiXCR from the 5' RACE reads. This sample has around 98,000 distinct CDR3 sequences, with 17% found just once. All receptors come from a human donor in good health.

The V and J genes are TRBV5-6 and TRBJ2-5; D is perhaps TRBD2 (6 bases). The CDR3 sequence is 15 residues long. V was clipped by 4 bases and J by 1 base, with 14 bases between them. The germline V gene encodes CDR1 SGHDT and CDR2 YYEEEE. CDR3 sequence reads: CASSLQGGPQETQYF. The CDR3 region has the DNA TGTGCCAGCAGCCTCCAAGGAGGGCCCCAAGAGACCCAGTACTTC.

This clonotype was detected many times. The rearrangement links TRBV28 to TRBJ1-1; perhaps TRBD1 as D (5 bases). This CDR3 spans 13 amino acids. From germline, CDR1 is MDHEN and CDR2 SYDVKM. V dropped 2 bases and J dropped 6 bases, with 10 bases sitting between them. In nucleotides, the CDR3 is TGTGCCAGCAGTTTAGCAGGGAGCCCTGAAGCTTTCTTT. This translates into CASSLAGSPEAFF. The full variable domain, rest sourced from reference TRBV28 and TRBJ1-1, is DVKVTQSSRYLVKRTGEKVFLECVQDMDHENMFWYRQDPGLGLRLIYFSYDVKMKEKGDIPEGYSVSREKKERFSLILESASTNQTSMYLCASSLAGSPEAFFGQGTRLTVV.

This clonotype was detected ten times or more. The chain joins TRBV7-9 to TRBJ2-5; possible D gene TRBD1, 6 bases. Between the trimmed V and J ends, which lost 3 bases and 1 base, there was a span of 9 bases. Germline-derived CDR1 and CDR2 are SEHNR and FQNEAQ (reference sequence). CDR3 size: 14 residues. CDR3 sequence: CASSFRDIQETQYF. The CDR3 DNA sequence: TGTGCCAGCAGCTTCCGGGACATCCAAGAGACCCAGTACTTC.

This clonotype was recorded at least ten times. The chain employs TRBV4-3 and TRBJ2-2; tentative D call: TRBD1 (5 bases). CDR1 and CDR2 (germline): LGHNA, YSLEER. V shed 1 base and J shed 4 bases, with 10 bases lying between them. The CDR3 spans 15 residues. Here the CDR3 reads CASSQGQGSTGELFF. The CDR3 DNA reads TGCGCCAGCAGCCAAGGCCAGGGAAGCACCGGGGAGCTGTTTTTT.

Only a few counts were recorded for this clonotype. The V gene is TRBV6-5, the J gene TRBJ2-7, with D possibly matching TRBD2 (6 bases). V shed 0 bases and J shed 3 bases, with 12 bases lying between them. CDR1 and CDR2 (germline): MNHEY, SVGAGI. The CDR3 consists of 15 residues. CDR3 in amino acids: CASSYSIGGNYEQYF. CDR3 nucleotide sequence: TGTGCCAGCAGTTACTCTATTGGGGGGAACTACGAGCAGTACTTC.